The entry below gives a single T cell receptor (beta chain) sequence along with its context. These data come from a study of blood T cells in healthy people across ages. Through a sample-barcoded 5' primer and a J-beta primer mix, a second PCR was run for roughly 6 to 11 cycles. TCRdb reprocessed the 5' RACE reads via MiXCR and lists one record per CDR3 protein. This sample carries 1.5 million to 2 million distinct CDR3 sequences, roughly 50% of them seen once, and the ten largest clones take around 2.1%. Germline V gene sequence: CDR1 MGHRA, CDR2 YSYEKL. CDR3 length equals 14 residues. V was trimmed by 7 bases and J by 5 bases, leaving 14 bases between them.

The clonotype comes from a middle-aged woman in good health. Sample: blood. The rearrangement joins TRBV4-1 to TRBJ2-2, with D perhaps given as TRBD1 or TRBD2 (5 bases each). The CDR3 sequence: CASNGASATGELFF. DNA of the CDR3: TGCGCCAGCAACGGGGCGTCGGCGACCGGGGAGCTGTTTTTT.